The clone carrying this T cell receptor beta chain was picked up a small number of times. The antigen is unknown. The sample comes from a study of T-cell memory formation after mild COVID-19. About the research overall: Across donors, TCR clusters were largely donor specific.

Trimming cost V 3 bases and J 2 bases, with 10 bases left between them. The CDR3 has 14 residues. Germline V gene lookup returns CDR1 SGHTA and CDR2 FQGNSA. MiXCR was run by TCRdb on the 5' RACE reads, yielding one entry per CDR3 protein. The sample records more than 250,000 distinct CDR3 sequences, 15% to 20% being singletons. Study-wide points: Within pre-infection memory, some responding clones were found, suggesting cross-reactive memory joined.

The sample taken for sequencing was PBMCs or a T cell subset sorted from them (not recorded which). The source of this sequence is a man in his late teens or twenties who had mild COVID-19 (a few samples of this study predate the infection). Cell type and time point are not known. This chain connects TRBV7-2 to TRBJ2-5; possibly TRBD2 for D (6 bases). DNA of the CDR3: TGTGCCAGCAGCTTCGGGGGTACTCAAGAGACCCAGTACTTC. Translated, it gives CASSFGGTQETQYF.